A single sample is the source of the 15 T cell receptor beta chains below, sequenced in a study of T cell changes during pregnancy in multiple sclerosis. This table comes from immunoSEQ multiplex PCR, and its TCRdb copy is limited to in-frame clones, with some not included. The sample lists roughly 44,000 clones, around 90% occurring once. The sample was CD8+ T cells from peripheral blood mononuclear cells, taken after pregnancy. These receptors all stem from a female donor in good health, enrolled as a control in a pregnancy study.

The chain joins TRBV7-6 to TRBJ2-5; TRBD1 aligns across 8 bases. The junction had 11 bases not matched to a gene; V was cut back by 5 bases and J by 0 bases. The germline CDR1 and CDR2 sequences are SGHVS and FNYEAQ. The CDR3 extends over 17 amino acids. The CDR3 DNA is TGTGCCAGCAGCCCAAAATCCCGGGACAGGTACCAAGAGACCCAGTACTTC. Translation: CASSPKSRDRYQETQYF. The full variable domain, with the rest looked up from reference TRBV7-6 and TRBJ2-5, is GAGVSQSPRYKVTKRGQDVALRCDPISGHVSLYWYRQALGQGPEFLTYFNYEAQQDKSGLPNDRFSAERPEGSISTLTIQRTEQRDSAMYRCASSPKSRDRYQETQYFGPGTRLLVL.

This clone was seen repeatedly, ten times or more. CDR3 bases: TGTGCCAGCAGCGTAGGACTAGCGGGGACGGATACGCAGTATTTT. Protein sequence: CASSVGLAGTDTQYF. This chain connects TRBV9 to TRBJ2-3; 11 nucleotides line up with TRBD2. Germline-derived CDR1 and CDR2 are SGDLS and YYNGEE. CDR3 length equals 15 residues. V shed 0 bases and J 6 bases; nucleotides not matched to a gene: 3.

The V gene is TRBV7-3, the J gene TRBJ2-7, with D perhaps TRBD1 (5 bases). The CDR3 covers 13 residues. The germline V gene encodes CDR1 SGHTA and CDR2 FQGTGA. Trimming took 2 bases from V and 1 from J, leaving 6 bases between them. This CDR3 reads CASSLDRSYEQYF. DNA for the CDR3: TGTGCCAGCAGCTTAGACAGATCCTACGAGCAGTACTTC. Together with reference TRBV7-3 and TRBJ2-7, the CDR3 gives the full variable domain: GAGVSQTPSNKVTEKGKYVELRCDPISGHTALYWYRQSLGQGPEFLIYFQGTGAADDSGLPNDRFFAVRPEGSVSTLKIQRTERGDSAVYLCASSLDRSYEQYFGPGTRLTVT.

This clone was counted only a few times. The genes are TRBV28 and TRBJ2-1, with 8 nucleotides matching TRBD1. V shed 3 bases and J 5 bases; nucleotides not matched to a gene: 9. The V gene's germline CDR1 is MDHEN and CDR2 SYDVKM. The CDR3 is 16 residues long. The CDR3 DNA follows: TGTGCCAGCAGTTTTCTGTCAGGGGGCAAGGACAATGAGCAGTTCTTC. This encodes CASSFLSGGKDNEQFF.

This chain connects TRBV4-3 to TRBJ1-4, with D possibly TRBD1 on 6 matching bases. This CDR3 contains 16 residues. Looked up from germline, CDR1 is LGHNA and CDR2 is YSLEER. The V gene lost 0 bases and the J gene lost 4 bases, with 12 bases spanning the gap. The DNA of the CDR3 is TGCGCCAGCAGCCAAGATCGCACAGGGAATAATGAAAAACTGTTTTTT. It encodes CASSQDRTGNNEKLFF.

The table lists this clone with a count of one. The genes are TRBV19 and TRBJ1-3; D uncertain. Deletions cut 7 bases from V and 8 bases from J, with 6 bases between. The CDR3 sequence is 10 residues long. The germline gives CDR1 LNHDA, CDR2 SQIVND (reference sequence). The chain's CDR3 is CASMRDTIYF. Written as DNA, the CDR3 is TGTGCCAGTATGAGAGACACCATATATTTT.

J is TRBJ1-5 and V is TRBV4-2, with 8 bases identical to TRBD1. Germline V CDR1 and CDR2: LGHNA, YNFKEQ. The V and J ends lost 1 base and 4 bases, in that order; junction bases with no gene match: 0. The CDR3 is made up of 14 amino acids. In DNA form, the CDR3 reads TGTGCCAGCAGCCAAGGACAGGGGAATCAGCCCCAGCATTTT. Translating gives CASSQGQGNQPQHF.

This chain links TRBV11-2 with TRBJ1-2; D is perhaps TRBD1 (6 bases). Per germline, CDR1 SGHAT and CDR2 FQNNGV. Trimming shortened V by 0 bases and J by 5 bases, and 22 bases separated the two germline ends. The CDR3 is made up of 18 amino acids. This chain's CDR3 is CASSLDGGASASLYGYTF. DNA of the CDR3: TGTGCCAGCAGCTTAGACGGGGGGGCTTCCGCGAGTCTATATGGCTACACCTTC.

This chain links TRBV7-9 with TRBJ2-5; 9 bases are a match to TRBD1. CDR3 length equals 15 residues. With 0 bases clipped from V and 4 bases from J, the junction kept 3 bases outside the gene matches. The germline V gene has CDR1 SEHNR and CDR2 FQNEAQ (reference sequence). CDR3 DNA: TGTGCCAGCAGCTTAGCGACAGGGGGAACAGAGACCCAGTACTTC. Translating gives CASSLATGGTETQYF.

The rearrangement uses TRBV5-4 and TRBJ2-5; TRBD1 matches at 7 bases. V lost 4 bases to trimming and J lost 1 base; unmatched junction nucleotides: 7. The CDR3 spans 15 residues. The germline gives CDR1 SGHNT, CDR2 YYREEE (reference sequence). The CDR3 nucleotides read TGTGCCAGCAGCCATCGGGACAGTACCCAAGAGACCCAGTACTTC. This translates into CASSHRDSTQETQYF.

The chain joins TRBV27 to TRBJ1-1, with D uncertain. The V and J ends lost 5 bases and 4 bases respectively, with 20 bases between them. Germline assignment: CDR1 MNHEY and CDR2 SMNVEV (reference sequence). CDR3 length: 16 residues. The DNA of the CDR3 is TGTGCCAGCAGTCCCAGCAGCGGCCTGGGGAGCACTGAAGCTTTCTTT. Encoded protein: CASSPSSGLGSTEAFF.

CDR3 residues: CASSIRGGLSTDTQYF. CDR3 DNA sequence: TGTGCCAGTAGTATAAGGGGGGGCCTTAGCACAGATACGCAGTATTTT. The chain recombines TRBV19 with TRBJ2-3; a weak D match, TRBD2 (7 bases). The CDR3 has 16 amino acids. The V end was cut by 2 bases, the J end by 0 bases, with 12 bases between. CDR1 LNHDA and CDR2 SQIVND come from the germline V gene (reference sequence).

The rearrangement joins TRBV5-1 to TRBJ1-2, with TRBD1 identical over 7 bases. Germline CDR1 SGHRS, CDR2 YFSETQ. The CDR3 is 15 amino acids. V was pared by 0 bases and J by 8 bases, with 10 bases of the junction left unmatched. CDR3 amino acids: CASSLGRTGGVGYTF. The CDR3 nucleotides read TGCGCCAGCAGCTTGGGTCGGACAGGCGGGGTCGGCTACACCTTC.

The J gene is TRBJ2-5, the V gene TRBV6-6; the match to TRBD1 covers 9 bases. Near its end, the DNA agrees better with TRBJ2-7, so the J call may be wrong. The CDR3 covers 16 residues. The germline V gene has CDR1 MNHNY and CDR2 SVGAGI (reference sequence). CDR3: CASREPFGTGRHEQYF. CDR3 nucleotides: TGTGCCAGCAGAGAACCGTTCGGGACAGGGAGGCACGAGCAGTACTTC.

J is TRBJ1-3 and V is TRBV7-2; tentative D call: TRBD1 (5 bases). The V end lost 7 bases, the J end lost 0 bases, and 10 bases lay between the germline ends. From germline, CDR1 is SGHTA and CDR2 FQGNSA. The CDR3 has 14 amino acids. This CDR3 is CASTGGLSGNTIYF. The CDR3 DNA reads as TGTGCCAGCACCGGGGGTCTCTCTGGAAACACCATATATTTT.